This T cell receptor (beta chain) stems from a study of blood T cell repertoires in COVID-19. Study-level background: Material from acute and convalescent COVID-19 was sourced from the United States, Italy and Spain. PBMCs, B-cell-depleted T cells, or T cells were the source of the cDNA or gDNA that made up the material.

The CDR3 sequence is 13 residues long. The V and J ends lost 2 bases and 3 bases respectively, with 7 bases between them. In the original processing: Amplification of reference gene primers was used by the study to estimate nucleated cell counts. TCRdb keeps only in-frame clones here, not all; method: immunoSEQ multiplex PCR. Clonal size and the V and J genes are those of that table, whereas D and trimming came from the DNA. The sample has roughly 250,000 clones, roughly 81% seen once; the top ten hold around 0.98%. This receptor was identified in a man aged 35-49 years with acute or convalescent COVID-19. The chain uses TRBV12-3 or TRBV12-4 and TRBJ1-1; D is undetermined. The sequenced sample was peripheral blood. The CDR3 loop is CASSLSRDTEAFF. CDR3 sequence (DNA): TGTGCCAGCAGTTTATCGAGGGACACTGAAGCTTTCTTT.